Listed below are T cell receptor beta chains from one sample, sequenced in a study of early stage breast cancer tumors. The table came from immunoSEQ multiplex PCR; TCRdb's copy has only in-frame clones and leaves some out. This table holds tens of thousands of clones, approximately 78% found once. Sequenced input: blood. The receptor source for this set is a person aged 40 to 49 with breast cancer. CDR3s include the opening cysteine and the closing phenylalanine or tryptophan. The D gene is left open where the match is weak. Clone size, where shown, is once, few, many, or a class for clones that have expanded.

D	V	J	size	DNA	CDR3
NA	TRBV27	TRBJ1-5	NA	TGTGCCAGCAGTTCTCTCGGGGGAAGGTCGAGCAATCAGCCCCAGCATTTT	CASSSLGGRSSNQPQHF
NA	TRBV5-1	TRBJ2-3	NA	TGCGCCAGCAGCTTGGCTGTGGGAGCGATCACAGATACGCAGTATTTT	CASSLAVGAITDTQYF
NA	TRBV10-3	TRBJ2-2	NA	TGTGCCATCACCGAAGGGGGCGGGGAGCTGTTTTTT	CAITEGGGELFF
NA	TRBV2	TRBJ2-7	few	TGTGCCAGCAGTGAGAGGCTAAGGACCCCCCGAGTTTACGAGCAGTACTTC	CASSERLRTPRVYEQYF
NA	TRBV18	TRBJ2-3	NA	TGTGCCAGCTCAAACCAACAGGACCAGGACGGGGATACGCAGTATTTT	CASSNQQDQDGDTQYF
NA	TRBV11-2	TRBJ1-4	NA	TGTGCCAGCAGCTTAGCAGGGCTGAATGAAAAACTGTTTTTT	CASSLAGLNEKLFF
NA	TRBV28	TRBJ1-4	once	TGTGCCAGCAGTTTTCAGGGAATGGAGGAAAAACTGTTTTTT	CASSFQGMEEKLFF
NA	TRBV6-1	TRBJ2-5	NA	TGTGCCAGCAGTGAAATTCCGGAGACCCAGTACTTC	CASSEIPETQYF
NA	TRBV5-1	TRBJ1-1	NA	TGCGCCAGCAGCTTGTCGGTCACTAACACTGAAGCTTTCTTT	CASSLSVTNTEAFF
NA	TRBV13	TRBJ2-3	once	TGTGCCAGCAGCTTCTTGGGGGAGAGTCCAGATACGCAGTATTTT	CASSFLGESPDTQYF
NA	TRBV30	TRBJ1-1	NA	TGTGCCTGGATTATGCTTCGGAACACTGAAGCTTTCTTT	CAWIMLRNTEAFF
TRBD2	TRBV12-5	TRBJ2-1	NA	TGTGCTAGTGGTCCGGGGACTAGCGAGTCGTACAATGAGCAGTTCTTC	CASGPGTSESYNEQFF
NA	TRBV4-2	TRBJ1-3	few	TGTGCCAGCAGCCAAGAAATGGGCTCTGGAAACACCATATATTTT	CASSQEMGSGNTIYF
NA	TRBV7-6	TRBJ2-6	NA	TGTGCCAGCATCAGCTCCCCTGGGGCCAACGTCCTGACTTTC	CASISSPGANVLTF
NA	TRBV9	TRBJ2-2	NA	TGTGCCAGCAGCGTAACGTTAGGCGGGGAGCTGTTTTTT	CASSVTLGGELFF
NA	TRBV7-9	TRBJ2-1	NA	TGTGCCAGCAGCTTAGGAACAAACCAAAATGAGCAGTTCTTC	CASSLGTNQNEQFF
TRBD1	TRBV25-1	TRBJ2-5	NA	TGTGCCAGCCGGCGGACAGGGGGCGAAAAATGGGAAGAGACCCAGTACTTC	CASRRTGGEKWEETQYF
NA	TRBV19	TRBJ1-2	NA	TGTGCCAGTAGTCCGGTGACAGTTAGTGGCTACACCTTC	CASSPVTVSGYTF
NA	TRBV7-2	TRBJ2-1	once	TGTGCCAGCAGCTTATCGGTAATAAAGAGGTCCTACAATGAGCAGTTCTTC	CASSLSVIKRSYNEQFF
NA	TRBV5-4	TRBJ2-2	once	TGTGCCAGCGCTAAGGTTTCGAACACCGGGGAGCTGTTTTTT	CASAKVSNTGELFF
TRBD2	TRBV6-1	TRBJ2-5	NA	TGTGCCAGCAGTGGCAATAGCGGGAGAGAGACCCAGTACTTC	CASSGNSGRETQYF
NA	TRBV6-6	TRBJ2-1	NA	TGTGCCAGCAGTTACTTGGGACTCAACAATGAGCAGTTCTTC	CASSYLGLNNEQFF
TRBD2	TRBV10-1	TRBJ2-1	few	TGCGCCAGCAGTGAGGGACTAGCGGGCAATGAGCAGTTCTTC	CASSEGLAGNEQFF
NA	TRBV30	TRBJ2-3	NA	TGTGCCTGTGAGGTTGGCACAGATACGCAGTATTTT	CACEVGTDTQYF
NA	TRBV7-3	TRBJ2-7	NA	TGTGCCAGCCCCCTTTACCTACTAGTGTGGGTAATCTACGAGCAGTACTTC	CASPLYLLVWVIYEQYF
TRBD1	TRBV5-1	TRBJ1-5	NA	TGCGCCAGCAGCTTGGAGGGACAGGGGAATCAGCCCCAGCATTTT	CASSLEGQGNQPQHF
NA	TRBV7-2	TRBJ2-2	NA	TGTGCCAGCAGCCAGAGCCCCTATGTGTCAAGCACCGGGGAGCTGTTTTTT	CASSQSPYVSSTGELFF
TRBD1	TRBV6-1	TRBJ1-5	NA	TGTGCCAGCAGTGAAAGCCTGGGACAGGGTTGGGGCAATCAGCCCCAGCATTTT	CASSESLGQGWGNQPQHF
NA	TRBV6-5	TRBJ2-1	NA	TGTGCCAGCAGACGGACGAGCCCCATCGGTGAGCAGTTCTTC	CASRRTSPIGEQFF
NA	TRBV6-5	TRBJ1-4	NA	TGTGCCAGCAGTTACAGCGTCGGGGGTACTAATGAAAAACTGTTTTTT	CASSYSVGGTNEKLFF
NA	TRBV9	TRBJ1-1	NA	TGTGCCAGCAGCTCATGGACGGGAGAAGCTTTCTTT	CASSSWTGEAFF
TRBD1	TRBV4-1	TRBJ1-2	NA	TGCGCCAGCAGCCAAGTAACAGGGGGTAATGGCTACACCTTC	CASSQVTGGNGYTF
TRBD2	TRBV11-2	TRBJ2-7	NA	TGTGCCAGCAGCCCTGGGGCTAGCGGGAACTACGAGCAGTACTTC	CASSPGASGNYEQYF
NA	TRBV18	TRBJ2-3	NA	TGTGCCAGCTCACCCCTCCCGGCTAGCCAAAGCACAGATACGCAGTATTTT	CASSPLPASQSTDTQYF
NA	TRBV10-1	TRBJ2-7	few	TGCGCCAGCAGTGATGGGCTAGACTACGAGCAGTACTTC	CASSDGLDYEQYF
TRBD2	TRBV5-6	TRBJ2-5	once	TGTGCCAGCAGCTTAGCGGGAGGAGTATTCGAGACCCAGTACTTC	CASSLAGGVFETQYF
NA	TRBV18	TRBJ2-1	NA	TGTGCCAGCTCACCACTCAGCGGTTCCTACAATGAGCAGTTCTTC	CASSPLSGSYNEQFF
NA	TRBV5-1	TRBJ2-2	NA	TGCGCCAGCAGCAATCAAGAAGCCGGGGAGCTGTTTTTT	CASSNQEAGELFF
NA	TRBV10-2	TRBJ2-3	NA	TGCGCCAGCAGTGAGGTCATTAGCACAGATACGCAGTATTTT	CASSEVISTDTQYF
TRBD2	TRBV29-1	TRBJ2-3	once	TGCAGCGTTGAAGATCGTCTTTCGGGGAGGGGCACAGATACGCAGTATTTT	CSVEDRLSGRGTDTQYF
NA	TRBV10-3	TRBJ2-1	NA	TGTGCCATCAGTGAGCGGGACTTTGAGCAGTTCTTC	CAISERDFEQFF